These 14 T cell receptor beta chains share one sample of origin, sequenced in a study of shared clonotypes between healthy human individuals. Clones were sequenced by immunoSEQ multiplex PCR, and TCRdb holds only the in-frame ones, with some missing. The table records around 990,000 clones, 60% to 85% of them present only once. The sample was memory CD4+ T cells from PBMCs. The subset: CD45RA-negative fraction. The source of these receptors is a man aged 18 to 35 in good health. Some clones in this sample may be carry-over from other donors' samples.

J is TRBJ2-2 and V is TRBV28; D remains unclear. This CDR3 comprises 13 residues. V was cut by 5 bases and J by 3 bases, with 7 bases left in between. The germline V gene has CDR1 MDHEN and CDR2 SYDVKM. CDR3 coding DNA: TGTGCCAGCAGTCCCGAAGACACCGGGGAGCTGTTTTTT. Amino acids: CASSPEDTGELFF.

The rearrangement uses TRBV6-5 and TRBJ2-3; 9 bases align to TRBD1. CDR1 and CDR2 (germline): MNHEY, SVGAGI. Trimming cost V 5 bases and J 5 bases; bases outside gene matches: 8. The CDR3 loop spans 15 amino acids. CDR3 sequence: CASSPPGQGGDTQYF. The CDR3 DNA is TGTGCCAGCAGTCCGCCGGGACAGGGAGGAGATACGCAGTATTTT.

Here the CDR3 DNA reads TGTGCCAGCAGTTTACGCGGCGGCAGGGTCTATGGCTACACCTTC. Translated: CASSLRGGRVYGYTF. J is TRBJ1-2 and V is TRBV28, with D tentatively TRBD1 (5 bases). This CDR3 has 15 amino acids. With 2 bases removed from V and 4 bases from J, the gap between germline ends came to 14 bases. Germline V gene lookup returns CDR1 MDHEN and CDR2 SYDVKM.

As regards this clone: Other DNA sequences in this sample translate to the same CDR3. The chain employs TRBV15 and TRBJ1-4; D gene unclear. Germline V gene lookup returns CDR1 LNHNV and CDR2 YYDKDF (reference sequence). CDR3 size: 14 residues. The V gene lost 1 base and the J gene lost 1 base, with 4 bases spanning the gap. The CDR3 DNA reads as TGTGCCACCAGCAGAGCTGGAACTAATGAAAAACTGTTTTTT. Its translation is CATSRAGTNEKLFF.

To note about this clone: It may be a read error: a sequence one base away is much more abundant. The V call is TRBV7-9, the J call TRBJ2-7, with a possible D match to TRBD2 (6 bases). Germline loops: CDR1 SEHNR, CDR2 FQNEAQ (reference sequence). The V end lost 5 bases, the J end lost 2 bases, and 22 bases lay between the germline ends. The CDR3 spans 17 residues. The chain's CDR3 is CASSPPWRDRPTYEQYF. The CDR3 DNA sequence: TGTGCCAGCAGCCCCCCATGGCGGGATAGGCCGACCTACGAGCAGTACTTC.

This chain uses TRBV11-2 with TRBJ2-2; 7 bases align to TRBD2. The CDR3 runs 15 residues. Germline values: CDR1 SGHAT, CDR2 FQNNGV. V dropped 1 base and J dropped 4; count of bases not matched to a gene: 3. The CDR3 nucleotides are TGTGCCAGCAGCTTAGGTAGCGGGTCCACCGGGGAGCTGTTTTTT. Translating it yields CASSLGSGSTGELFF.

This rearrangement joins TRBV7-9 to TRBJ2-5; maybe TRBD1 (6 bases). The CDR3 is 13 amino acids. V was trimmed by 5 bases and J by 4 bases, leaving 11 bases between them. From germline, CDR1 is SEHNR and CDR2 FQNEAQ (reference sequence). DNA of the CDR3: TGTGCCAGCAGCCCCGGACAGCTAGAGACCCAGTACTTC. Translation gives CASSPGQLETQYF.

The chain links TRBV7-6 to TRBJ1-1, with no clear D. Germline lookup yields CDR1 SGHVS and CDR2 FNYEAQ. Between the trimmed V and J ends, which lost 1 base and 4 bases, there was a span of 10 bases. The CDR3 runs 14 residues. The CDR3 sequence: CASSLGSEVTEAFF. For the CDR3, the DNA is TGTGCCAGCAGCTTAGGATCTGAGGTCACTGAAGCTTTCTTT.

This clone was detected once. The CDR3 region is CASSPLAGATDTQYF. For the CDR3, the DNA is TGTGCCAGCAGCCCTTTAGCGGGAGCGACAGATACGCAGTATTTT. The chain links TRBV9 to TRBJ2-3, with 9 bases fitting TRBD2. The CDR3 covers 15 residues. J lost 3 bases, V lost 4 bases, and 6 bases had no gene match. In germline, CDR1 is SGDLS, CDR2 YYNGEE.

To note about this clone: Other nucleotide sequences in the sample specify the same CDR3. The rearrangement joins TRBV28 to TRBJ1-1; D may be TRBD1 (6 bases). V gave up 4 bases and J gave up 1 base, with 10 bases separating them. The germline gives CDR1 MDHEN, CDR2 SYDVKM. The CDR3 contains 14 residues. The DNA of the CDR3 is TGTGCCAGCAGTTCTACAGGGCAGAACACTGAAGCTTTCTTT. It specifies CASSSTGQNTEAFF. Filled out from reference TRBV28 and TRBJ1-1, the complete variable domain reads DVKVTQSSRYLVKRTGEKVFLECVQDMDHENMFWYRQDPGLGLRLIYFSYDVKMKEKGDIPEGYSVSREKKERFSLILESASTNQTSMYLCASSSTGQNTEAFFGQGTRLTVV.

Worth noting for this clone: Distinct nucleotide sequences in the sample also encode this CDR3. V usage is TRBV28 and J usage is TRBJ1-5; the D gene is possibly TRBD1 (5 bases). V was cut by 1 base and J by 7 bases, with 8 bases left in between. Germline V lookup: CDR1 MDHEN, CDR2 SYDVKM. This CDR3 region has 13 residues. The CDR3 reads CASSLLRGQPQHF. The CDR3 DNA reads TGTGCCAGCAGTTTATTGAGGGGACAGCCCCAGCATTTT.

CDR3 region: CASRPRTGQETQYF. In nucleotides, the CDR3 is TGTGCCAGCAGACCCCGGACAGGTCAAGAGACCCAGTACTTC. The chain links TRBV6-1 to TRBJ2-5; 7 bases align to TRBD1. The V gene's germline CDR1 is MNHNS and CDR2 SASEGT. V gave up 6 bases and J gave up 2 bases; unmatched junction bases: 6. This CDR3 has 14 amino acids.

This rearrangement joins TRBV21-1 to TRBJ2-7; TRBD1 is the table's D call, not checked against the DNA. TRBV21-1 is a recognized pseudogene. The CDR3 extends over 14 amino acids. The DNA of the CDR3 is TGTGCCAGCAGAACGGACAGGGAAAGACGAGGGCAGTACTTC. This translates into CASRTDRERRGQYF.

Remarks on this clone: Other nucleotide sequences from this sample produce the same CDR3. The rearrangement links TRBV19 to TRBJ1-5, with TRBD1 matching 7 bases. The CDR3 length is 13 residues. Trimming removed 3 bases from V and 6 bases from J; junction bases left unmatched: 2. CDR1 and CDR2 from the germline V gene are LNHDA and SQIVND (reference sequence). Here the CDR3 DNA reads TGTGCCAGTAGTATCGACAGGGTTCAGCCCCAGCATTTT. It translates to CASSIDRVQPQHF.